Listed below are T cell receptor beta chains from one sample, sequenced in a study of regulatory T cells in long-lasting Graves disease. One entry per CDR3 protein results from TCRdb running MiXCR on the multiplex PCR reads. The data contain 450,000 to 700,000 distinct CDR3 sequences, less than 15% of them singletons. This same sample was also part of a study on T cells in Graves' hyperthyroidism and ophthalmopathy.

The sample in question was peripheral blood mononuclear cells (PBMCs), obtained at new diagnosis, from a patient treated with antithyroid drugs. Receptors originate from a man younger than 40 with Graves disease. Both conserved end residues are part of each CDR3. Each record gives: D gene, V gene, CDR3 length, clone size, J gene, CDR3 protein, CDR3 DNA. The D gene is left open where the match is weak. Clone size is given for some rows only: seen once, a few or many times, or a class if the clone is expanded.

TRBD2	TRBV24-1	15	.	TRBJ2-1	CTTSGVLAGSGEQFF	TGTACCACCAGTGGAGTGCTAGCGGGATCTGGTGAGCAGTTCTTC
.	TRBV12-3/TRBV12-4	12	many	TRBJ1-6	CASSLAAQALHF	TGTGCCAGCAGTTTAGCGGCCCAGGCCCTCCACTTT
TRBD2	TRBV2	18	many	TRBJ2-1	CASTNRGPGLAGYNEQFF	TGTGCCAGCACGAACAGGGGACCCGGACTAGCGGGATACAATGAGCAGTTCTTC
.	TRBV11-2	13	.	TRBJ1-2	CASTPGADYGYTF	TGTGCCAGCACCCCCGGGGCAGACTATGGCTACACCTTC
.	TRBV2	11	many	TRBJ2-3	CASLEADTQYF	TGTGCCAGCCTCGAGGCAGATACGCAGTATTTT
TRBD1	TRBV5-1	15	few	TRBJ2-3	CASSLTQQGAGTQYF	TGCGCCAGCAGCTTAACTCAACAGGGGGCAGGTACGCAGTATTTT
.	TRBV2	16	.	TRBJ2-3	CASSDEGGHTGDTQYF	TGTGCCAGCAGTGATGAGGGGGGCCACACGGGGGATACGCAGTATTTT
.	TRBV12-3/TRBV12-4	13	many	TRBJ2-5	CASRSRDGETQYF	TGTGCCAGCAGGTCGAGGGATGGAGAGACCCAGTACTTC
.	TRBV20-1	17	.	TRBJ2-1	CSARDNYGTSPYNEQFF	TGCAGTGCTAGAGACAATTACGGGACCTCACCCTACAATGAGCAGTTCTTC
.	TRBV24-1	12	few	TRBJ2-7	CATSDLNYEQYF	TGTGCCACCAGTGACTTGAATTACGAGCAGTACTTC
TRBD1	TRBV19	17	many	TRBJ1-5	CASSAGLGTGSFQPQHF	TGTGCCAGTAGTGCTGGGCTTGGGACAGGGTCTTTTCAGCCCCAGCATTTT
TRBD2	TRBV6-5	19	many	TRBJ2-1	CASSYLVGGPEVGYNEQFF	TGTGCCAGCAGTTATTTGGTGGGAGGGCCCGAGGTAGGGTACAATGAGCAGTTCTTC
.	TRBV5-1	14	few	TRBJ1-4	CASSLGDMGEKLFF	TGCGCCAGCAGCTTGGGTGACATGGGTGAAAAACTGTTTTTT
.	TRBV27	13	.	TRBJ1-2	CASGFAGNRGYTF	TGTGCCAGCGGATTCGCGGGGAATCGGGGCTACACCTTC
TRBD2	TRBV29-1	13	many	TRBJ2-4	CSVGGLAGGIQYF	TGCAGCGTTGGAGGGCTAGCGGGAGGCATTCAGTACTTC
TRBD1	TRBV19	14	many	TRBJ1-1	CASSRATGQPEAFF	TGTGCCAGTAGTAGGGCAACGGGACAGCCTGAAGCTTTCTTT
.	TRBV2	13	many	TRBJ1-5	CASRGRGEQPQHF	TGTGCCAGCAGAGGGCGGGGAGAACAGCCCCAGCATTTT
TRBD1	TRBV29-1	14	.	TRBJ2-5	CSVDRQGAVETQYF	TGCAGCGTTGACAGGCAGGGGGCTGTAGAGACCCAGTACTTC
TRBD1	TRBV15	14	few	TRBJ2-7	CATSREGQGREQYF	TGTGCCACCAGCAGAGAGGGACAGGGTCGCGAGCAGTACTTC
.	TRBV18	14	.	TRBJ1-1	CASSRRGSLTEAFF	TGTGCCAGCTCACGTCGGGGCAGCCTCACTGAAGCTTTCTTT
.	TRBV7-9	14	few	TRBJ2-1	CASSLEGHYNEQFF	TGTGCCAGCAGCTTAGAGGGACACTACAATGAGCAGTTCTTC
.	TRBV6-1	16	.	TRBJ2-5	CASSTPQGRYRETQYF	TGTGCCAGCAGTACCCCCCAGGGGCGGTACCGAGAGACCCAGTACTTC
.	TRBV10-1	14	few	TRBJ2-5	CASSESVAQETQYF	TGCGCCAGCAGTGAGTCAGTAGCTCAAGAGACCCAGTACTTC
TRBD1	TRBV5-1	18	few	TRBJ2-7	CASSLAWQGVGKTYEQYF	TGCGCCAGCAGCTTGGCTTGGCAGGGGGTAGGAAAAACCTACGAGCAGTACTTC
.	TRBV28	12	many	TRBJ1-2	CASGRRNYGYTF	TGTGCCAGTGGCCGCCGTAACTATGGCTACACCTTC
.	TRBV7-9	12	many	TRBJ1-2	CASSLDRGGYTF	TGTGCCAGCAGCTTAGATCGGGGTGGCTACACCTTC
.	TRBV4-1	15	.	TRBJ2-1	CASSQHQTPYNEQFF	TGCGCCAGCAGCCAGCACCAGACTCCCTACAATGAGCAGTTCTTC
.	TRBV6-1	16	many	TRBJ2-1	CASRARTPLSYNEQFF	TGTGCCAGCAGGGCCCGGACGCCACTCTCCTACAATGAGCAGTTCTTC
.	TRBV7-3	16	.	TRBJ1-1	CASSLHFRGGAAEAFF	TGTGCCAGCAGCTTACATTTTCGGGGAGGGGCCGCTGAAGCTTTCTTT
TRBD1	TRBV29-1	13	many	TRBJ2-2	CSGGQGATGELFF	TGCAGCGGGGGACAGGGGGCCACCGGGGAGCTGTTTTTT
.	TRBV9	14	many	TRBJ2-2	CASKAGPNTGELFF	TGTGCCAGCAAGGCGGGCCCGAACACCGGGGAGCTGTTTTTT
.	TRBV5-1	14	.	TRBJ1-1	CASQIGVENTEAFF	TGCGCCAGCCAGATCGGGGTGGAGAACACTGAAGCTTTCTTT
.	TRBV11-2	10	many	TRBJ2-1	CASSRHEQFF	TGTGCCAGCAGCCGGCACGAGCAGTTCTTC
TRBD2	TRBV14	16	.	TRBJ2-1	CASSQARLAGVYEQFF	TGTGCCAGCAGCCAAGCCCGACTAGCGGGAGTGTATGAGCAGTTCTTC
.	TRBV2	16	many	TRBJ1-6	CASSVGSGRGNSPLHF	TGTGCCAGCAGTGTGGGGTCAGGGCGAGGGAATTCACCCCTCCACTTT
.	TRBV6-2/TRBV6-3	13	few	TRBJ2-5	CASRSSEVETQYF	TGTGCCAGCAGATCTAGCGAAGTCGAGACCCAGTACTTC
.	TRBV7-8	16	many	TRBJ1-5	CASSLESAFGNQPQHF	TGTGCCAGCAGCCTTGAGTCCGCATTTGGCAATCAGCCCCAGCATTTT
.	TRBV7-6	13	many	TRBJ1-1	CASRAREGTEAFF	TGTGCCAGCAGGGCCCGGGAGGGCACTGAAGCTTTCTTT
.	TRBV25-1	13	many	TRBJ1-4	CASYDSLNEKLFF	TGTGCCAGCTACGACAGCCTTAATGAAAAACTGTTTTTT
.	TRBV6-2/TRBV6-3	15	few	TRBJ2-7	CASSSSRGGSYEQYF	TGTGCCAGCAGTTCCTCCAGGGGAGGAAGCTACGAGCAGTACTTC
TRBD1	TRBV7-9	11	many	TRBJ1-5	CASSWTGPQHF	TGTGCCAGCAGCTGGACAGGTCCCCAGCATTTT
.	TRBV25-1	15	few	TRBJ2-7	CASRRGGGMNYEQYF	TGTGCCAGCCGGAGGGGGGGGGGTATGAACTACGAGCAGTACTTC
.	TRBV10-1	17	many	TRBJ2-1	CASSDPWDGSSYNEQFF	TGCGCCAGCAGTGACCCGTGGGACGGAAGCTCCTACAATGAGCAGTTCTTC
.	TRBV3-1	12	many	TRBJ2-7	CASSQGSEVQYF	TGTGCCAGCAGCCAAGGCTCAGAGGTGCAGTACTTC
TRBD1	TRBV30	13	.	TRBJ1-1	CAWTGGPNTEAFF	TGTGCCTGGACAGGGGGCCCGAACACTGAAGCTTTCTTT
.	TRBV12-3/TRBV12-4	15	many	TRBJ2-3	CASSLGPISTDTQYF	TGTGCCAGCAGTTTAGGGCCAATTAGCACAGATACGCAGTATTTT
.	TRBV6-2/TRBV6-3	14	many	TRBJ2-7	CASSSSGTPYEQYF	TGTGCCAGCAGTAGCTCCGGGACGCCTTACGAGCAGTACTTC
TRBD2	TRBV10-3	15	many	TRBJ2-1	CAISDASGTYNEQFF	TGTGCCATCAGTGACGCTAGCGGGACCTACAATGAGCAGTTCTTC